This T cell receptor (beta chain) was recorded in a study of cytomegalovirus exposure and HLA in healthy donors (dated by TCRdb to about 2017). Regarding the research as a whole: According to a later analysis, the 120 or so validation repertoires were produced on the same platform as the 666 repertoires of the first cohort. The study aimed to test whether cataloging public T cell receptors could reveal signatures of past pathogen exposure. In addition to the first cohort of 666 subjects, a separate validation cohort of approximately 110 different subjects was used. To predict cytomegalovirus infection status, the study combined high-throughput TCR immunosequencing, statistical association of individual TCRs with disease status, and machine learning.

Library preparation was by the immunoSEQ multiplex PCR assay. The source study handled its data this way. A statistical classification framework was built for diagnosing cytomegalovirus status from the catalog of TCR beta chain sequences. Here the immuneACCESS table is served through TCRdb, limited to in-frame sequences with V and J called. Missing clones are a known gap in these copies; in checked studies unresolved V genes cover under half, and the rest lacks a known reason. V and J calls and clone size follow that table, whereas D and trimming were derived from the DNA. Present in this sample are about 140,000 clones, almost 85% of which were seen just once. The ten top clones hold almost 1.5% of the sample. Spanning cysteine to phenylalanine, the CDR3 consists of 14 amino acids. Only CDR3 DNA remains: 42 bases, in frame from the first base. The trim is 2 bases for V and 4 bases for J, with a gap of 9 bases between the germline ends. CDR1 and CDR2 were assigned from the germline V gene as SGHRS and YFSETQ.

The donors were included in the validation cohort of around 120 subjects, a group kept apart from the 666-subject first cohort. Overall study results and their limits: While some public TCRs were present in many individuals, most TCR sequences turned up only very rarely across donors. A later analysis lacked HLA typing for the validation cohort, so it scored co-occurrence in that cohort across all 110 or so repertoires. The authors suggested that the approach could potentially be extended to other disease states and immunological phenotypes. Subsequent analysis determined that TCRs grouped into clusters in the first cohort also showed a tendency toward co-occurrence across the 90 to 150 validation repertoires, and approximately 94% of cluster scores exceeded 0. The study listed 164 TCR beta chains as associated with cytomegalovirus. A few of the identified cytomegalovirus-associated TCR beta chains were confirmed in vitro to be specific for cytomegalovirus antigens. The classifier was reported to diagnose cytomegalovirus status with high specificity and sensitivity in both the original and validation cohorts.

To note about this clone: What antigen it recognizes has not been identified. No base quality information exists; no much larger clone differs at one position.

The sample consisted of PBMCs. The receptor's source is a woman aged 25 to 39 in good health and CMV-seronegative. Here the chain combines TRBV5-1 and TRBJ2-2, with TRBD1 as a weak D call on 5 bases. In nucleotides, the sequence is TGCGCCAGCAGCTTCCAGGGAAGCACCGGGGAGCTGTTTTTT. Translated, it reads CASSFQGSTGELFF.